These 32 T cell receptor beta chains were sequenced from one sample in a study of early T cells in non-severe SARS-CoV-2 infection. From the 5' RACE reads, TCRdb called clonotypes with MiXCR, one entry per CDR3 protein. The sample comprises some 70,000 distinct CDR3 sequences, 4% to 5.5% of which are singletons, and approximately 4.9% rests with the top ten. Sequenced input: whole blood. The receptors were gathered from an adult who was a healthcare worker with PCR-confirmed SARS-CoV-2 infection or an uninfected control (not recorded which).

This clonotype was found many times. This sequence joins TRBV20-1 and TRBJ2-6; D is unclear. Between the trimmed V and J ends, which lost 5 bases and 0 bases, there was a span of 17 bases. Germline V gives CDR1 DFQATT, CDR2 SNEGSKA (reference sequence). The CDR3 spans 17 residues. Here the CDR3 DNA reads TGCAGTGCTGAACGCCCTACACCGAACTCTGGGGCCAACGTCCTGACTTTC. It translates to CSAERPTPNSGANVLTF.

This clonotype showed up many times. The CDR3 loop is CSASLPGSSYNEQFF. In DNA, the CDR3 is TGCAGTGCTAGCCTCCCCGGGAGTTCCTACAATGAGCAGTTCTTC. J is TRBJ2-1 and V is TRBV20-1; D possibly corresponds to TRBD2 (6 bases). The germline V and J ends were trimmed by 3 bases and 1 base, with 13 bases remaining between them. The CDR3 sequence is 15 residues long. Germline V lookup: CDR1 DFQATT, CDR2 SNEGSKA (reference sequence).

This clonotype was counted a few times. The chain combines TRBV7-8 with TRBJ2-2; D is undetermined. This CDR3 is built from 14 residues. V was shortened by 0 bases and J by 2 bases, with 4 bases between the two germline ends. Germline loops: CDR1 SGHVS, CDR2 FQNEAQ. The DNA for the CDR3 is TGTGCCAGCAGCTTAGCGCTTAACACCGGGGAGCTGTTTTTT. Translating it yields CASSLALNTGELFF.

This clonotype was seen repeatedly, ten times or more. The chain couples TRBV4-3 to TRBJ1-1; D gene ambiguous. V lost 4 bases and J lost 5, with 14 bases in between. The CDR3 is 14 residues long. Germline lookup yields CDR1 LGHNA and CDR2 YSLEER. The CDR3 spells CASSPEKGRTEAFF. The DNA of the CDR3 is TGCGCCAGCAGCCCGGAGAAGGGCAGGACTGAAGCTTTCTTT.

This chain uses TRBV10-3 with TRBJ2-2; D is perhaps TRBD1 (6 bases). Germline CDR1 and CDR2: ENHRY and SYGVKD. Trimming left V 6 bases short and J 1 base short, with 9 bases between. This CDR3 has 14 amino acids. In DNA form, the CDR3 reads TGTGCCATCAGCCGGACAGAGAACACCGGGGAGCTGTTTTTT. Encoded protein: CAISRTENTGELFF.

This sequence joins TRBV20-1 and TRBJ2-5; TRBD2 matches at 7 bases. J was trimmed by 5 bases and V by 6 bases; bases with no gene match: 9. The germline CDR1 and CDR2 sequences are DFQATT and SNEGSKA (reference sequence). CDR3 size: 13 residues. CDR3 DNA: TGCAGTGCCTCCATCAGCGGGACGGAGACCCAGTACTTC. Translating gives CSASISGTETQYF.

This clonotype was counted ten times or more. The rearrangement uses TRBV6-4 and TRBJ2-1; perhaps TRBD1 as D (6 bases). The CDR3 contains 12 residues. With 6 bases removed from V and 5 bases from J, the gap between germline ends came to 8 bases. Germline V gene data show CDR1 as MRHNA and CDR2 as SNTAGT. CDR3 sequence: CASSRQDNEQFF. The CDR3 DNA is TGTGCCAGCAGCAGACAGGACAATGAGCAGTTCTTC.

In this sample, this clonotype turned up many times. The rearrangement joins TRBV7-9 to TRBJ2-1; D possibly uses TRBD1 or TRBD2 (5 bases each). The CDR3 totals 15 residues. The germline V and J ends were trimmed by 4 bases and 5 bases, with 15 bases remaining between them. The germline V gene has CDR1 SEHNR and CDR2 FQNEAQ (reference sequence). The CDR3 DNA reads TGTGCCAGCAGCTCCCCCGGGGCCCTTGACAATGAGCAGTTCTTC. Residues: CASSSPGALDNEQFF.

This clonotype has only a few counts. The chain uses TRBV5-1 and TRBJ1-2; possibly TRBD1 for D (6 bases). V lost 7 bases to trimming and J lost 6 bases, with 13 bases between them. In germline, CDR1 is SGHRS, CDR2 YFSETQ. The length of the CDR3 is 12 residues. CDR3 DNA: TGCGCCAGCTCCCCCGGGGGGCATGGCTACACCTTC. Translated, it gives CASSPGGHGYTF.

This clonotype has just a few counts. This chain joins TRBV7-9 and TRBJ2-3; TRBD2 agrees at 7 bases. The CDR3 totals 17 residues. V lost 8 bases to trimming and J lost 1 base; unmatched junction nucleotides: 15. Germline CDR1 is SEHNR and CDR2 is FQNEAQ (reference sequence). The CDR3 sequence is CASLEGAATSRTDTQYF. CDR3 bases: TGTGCCAGCCTCGAAGGAGCCGCGACTAGCCGCACAGATACGCAGTATTTT. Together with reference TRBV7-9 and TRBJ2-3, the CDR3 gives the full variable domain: DTGVSQNPRHKITKRGQNVTFRCDPISEHNRLYWYRQTLGQGPEFLTYFQNEAQLEKSRLLSDRFSAERPKGSFSTLEIQRTEQGDSAMYLCASLEGAATSRTDTQYFGPGTRLTVL.

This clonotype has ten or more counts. CDR3 DNA: TGTGCCAGCAGTTTCCGGGACAAGGGCTACACCTTC. Residues: CASSFRDKGYTF. The chain is built from TRBV12-3 or TRBV12-4 and TRBJ1-2, with D perhaps matching TRBD1 (6 bases). CDR3 length: 12 residues. Trimming took off 3 bases at V and 8 bases at J, with 10 bases between the two ends.

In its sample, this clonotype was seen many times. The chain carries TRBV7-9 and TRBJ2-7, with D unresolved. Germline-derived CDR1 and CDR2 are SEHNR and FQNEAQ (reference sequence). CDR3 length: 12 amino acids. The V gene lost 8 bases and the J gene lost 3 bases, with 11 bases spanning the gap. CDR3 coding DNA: TGTGCCAGCCTCGGGCAGAACTACGAGCAGTACTTC. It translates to CASLGQNYEQYF.

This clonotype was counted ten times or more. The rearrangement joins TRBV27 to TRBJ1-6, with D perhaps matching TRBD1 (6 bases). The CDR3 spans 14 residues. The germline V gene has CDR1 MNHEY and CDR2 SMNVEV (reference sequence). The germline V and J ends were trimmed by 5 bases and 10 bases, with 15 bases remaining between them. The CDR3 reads CASSGGGSYSPLHF. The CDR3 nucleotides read TGTGCCAGCAGTGGGGGGGGCAGTTACTCACCCCTCCACTTT.

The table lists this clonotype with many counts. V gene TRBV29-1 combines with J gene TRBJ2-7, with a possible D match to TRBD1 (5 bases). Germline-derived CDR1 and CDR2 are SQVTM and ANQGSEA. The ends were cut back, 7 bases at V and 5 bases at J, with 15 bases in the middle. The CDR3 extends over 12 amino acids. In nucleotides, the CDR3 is TGCAGCGCCCTACAGGTCGGCCACGAGCAGTACTTC. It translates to CSALQVGHEQYF.

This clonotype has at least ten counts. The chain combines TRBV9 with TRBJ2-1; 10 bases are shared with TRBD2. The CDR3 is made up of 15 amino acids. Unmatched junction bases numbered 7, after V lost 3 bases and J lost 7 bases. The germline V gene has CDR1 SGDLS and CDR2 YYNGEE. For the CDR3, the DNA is TGTGCCAGCAGCGCCCGACTAGCGGGTATGAATGAGCAGTTCTTC. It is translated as CASSARLAGMNEQFF.

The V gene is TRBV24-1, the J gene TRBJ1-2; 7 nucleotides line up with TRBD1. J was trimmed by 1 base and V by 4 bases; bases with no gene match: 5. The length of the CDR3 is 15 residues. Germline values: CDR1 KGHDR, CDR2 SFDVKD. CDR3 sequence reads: CATSDHRDSNYGYTF. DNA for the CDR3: TGTGCCACCAGTGACCACCGGGACAGTAACTATGGCTACACCTTC.

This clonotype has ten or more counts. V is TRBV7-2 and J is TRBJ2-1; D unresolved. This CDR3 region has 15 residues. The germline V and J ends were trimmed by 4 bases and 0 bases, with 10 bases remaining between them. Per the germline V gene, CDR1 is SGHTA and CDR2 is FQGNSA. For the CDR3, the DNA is TGTGCCAGCAGCTCATCGGTAAGCTCCTACAATGAGCAGTTCTTC. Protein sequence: CASSSSVSSYNEQFF.

The CDR3 here is CSVAGVGEQYF. In DNA form, the CDR3 reads TGCAGCGTTGCCGGGGTCGGCGAGCAGTACTTC. This chain uses TRBV29-1 with TRBJ2-7, with a possible D match to TRBD2 (5 bases). There are 11 residues in the CDR3. Per germline, CDR1 SQVTM and CDR2 ANQGSEA. The germline V and J ends were trimmed by 4 bases and 6 bases, with 10 bases remaining between them.

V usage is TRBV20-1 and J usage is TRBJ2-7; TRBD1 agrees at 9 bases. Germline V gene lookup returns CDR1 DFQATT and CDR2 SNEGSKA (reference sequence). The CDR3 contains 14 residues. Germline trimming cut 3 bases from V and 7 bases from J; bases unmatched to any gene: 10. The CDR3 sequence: CSASRGTGYTEQYF. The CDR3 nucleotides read TGCAGTGCTAGTCGAGGGACAGGGTATACGGAGCAGTACTTC.

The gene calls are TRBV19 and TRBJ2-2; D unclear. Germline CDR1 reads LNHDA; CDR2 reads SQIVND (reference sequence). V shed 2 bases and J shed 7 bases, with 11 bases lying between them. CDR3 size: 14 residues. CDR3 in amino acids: CASSIYPRSGELFF. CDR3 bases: TGTGCCAGTAGTATATACCCCAGGAGCGGGGAGCTGTTTTTT.

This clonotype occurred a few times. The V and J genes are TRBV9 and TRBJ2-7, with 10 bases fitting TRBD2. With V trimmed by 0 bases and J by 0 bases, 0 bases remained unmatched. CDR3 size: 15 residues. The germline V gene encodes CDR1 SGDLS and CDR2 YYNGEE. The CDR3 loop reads CASSVGLAGSYEQYF. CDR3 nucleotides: TGTGCCAGCAGCGTAGGACTAGCGGGCTCCTACGAGCAGTACTTC. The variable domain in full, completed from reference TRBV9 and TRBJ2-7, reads DSGVTQTPKHLITATGQRVTLRCSPRSGDLSVYWYQQSLDQGLQFLIQYYNGEERAKGNILERFSAQQFPDLHSELNLSSLELGDSALYFCASSVGLAGSYEQYFGPGTRLTVT.

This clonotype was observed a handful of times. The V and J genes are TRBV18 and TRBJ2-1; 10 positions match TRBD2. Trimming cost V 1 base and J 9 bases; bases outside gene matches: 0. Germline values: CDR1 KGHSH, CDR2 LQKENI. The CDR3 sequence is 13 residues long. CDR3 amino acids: CASSPLAGGEQFF. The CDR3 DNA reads TGTGCCAGCTCACCACTAGCGGGAGGTGAGCAGTTCTTC.

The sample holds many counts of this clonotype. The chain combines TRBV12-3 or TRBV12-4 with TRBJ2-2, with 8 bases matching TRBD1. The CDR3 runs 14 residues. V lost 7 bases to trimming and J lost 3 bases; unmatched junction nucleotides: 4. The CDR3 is CASTTGEYTGELFF. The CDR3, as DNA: TGTGCCAGCACGACAGGGGAATACACCGGGGAGCTGTTTTTT.

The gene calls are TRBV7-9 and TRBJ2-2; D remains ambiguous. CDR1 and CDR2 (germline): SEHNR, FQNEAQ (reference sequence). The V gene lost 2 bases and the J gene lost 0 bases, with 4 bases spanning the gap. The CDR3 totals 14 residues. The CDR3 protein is CASSLPANTGELFF. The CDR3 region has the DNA TGTGCCAGCAGCTTACCCGCGAACACCGGGGAGCTGTTTTTT.

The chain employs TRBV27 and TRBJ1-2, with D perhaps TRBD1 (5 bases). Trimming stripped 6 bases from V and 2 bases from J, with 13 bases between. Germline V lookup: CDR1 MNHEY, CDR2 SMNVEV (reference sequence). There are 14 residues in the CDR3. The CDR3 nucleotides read TGTGCCAGCAGGGGGGAGCTGCAGAACTATGGCTACACCTTC. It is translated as CASRGELQNYGYTF.

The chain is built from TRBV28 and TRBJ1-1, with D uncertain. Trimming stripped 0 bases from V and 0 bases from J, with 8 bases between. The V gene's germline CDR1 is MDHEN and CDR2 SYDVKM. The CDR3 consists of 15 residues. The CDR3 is CASSLWAEMNTEAFF. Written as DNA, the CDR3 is TGTGCCAGCAGTTTATGGGCGGAGATGAACACTGAAGCTTTCTTT.

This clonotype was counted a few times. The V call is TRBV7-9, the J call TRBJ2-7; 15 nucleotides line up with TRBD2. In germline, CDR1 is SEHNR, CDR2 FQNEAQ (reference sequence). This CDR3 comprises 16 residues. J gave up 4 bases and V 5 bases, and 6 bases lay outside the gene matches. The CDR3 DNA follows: TGTGCCAGCAGCCCTCGGACTAGCGGGAGGGAATACGAGCAGTACTTC. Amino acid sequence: CASSPRTSGREYEQYF.

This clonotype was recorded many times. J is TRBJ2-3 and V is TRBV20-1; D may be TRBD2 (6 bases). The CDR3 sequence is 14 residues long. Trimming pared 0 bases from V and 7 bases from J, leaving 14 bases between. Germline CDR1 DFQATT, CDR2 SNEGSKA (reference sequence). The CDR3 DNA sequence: TGCAGTGCTAGAGAGGGCGGGACGGTGAATACGCAGTATTTT. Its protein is CSAREGGTVNTQYF.

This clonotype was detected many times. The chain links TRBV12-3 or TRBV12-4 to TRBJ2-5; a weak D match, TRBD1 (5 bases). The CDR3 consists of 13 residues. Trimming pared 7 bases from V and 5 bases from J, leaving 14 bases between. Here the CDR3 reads CASKPTGAETQYF. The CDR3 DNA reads TGTGCCAGCAAACCGACTGGGGCTGAGACCCAGTACTTC.

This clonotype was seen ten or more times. CDR3 nucleotides: TGCAGTGCTATCACTGGTAGAACCGGGGAGCTGTTTTTT. Translation: CSAITGRTGELFF. The rearrangement links TRBV20-1 to TRBJ2-2; no reliable D call. V shed 4 bases and J shed 5 bases, with 11 bases lying between them. The germline CDR1 and CDR2 sequences are DFQATT and SNEGSKA (reference sequence). The CDR3 length is 13 residues.

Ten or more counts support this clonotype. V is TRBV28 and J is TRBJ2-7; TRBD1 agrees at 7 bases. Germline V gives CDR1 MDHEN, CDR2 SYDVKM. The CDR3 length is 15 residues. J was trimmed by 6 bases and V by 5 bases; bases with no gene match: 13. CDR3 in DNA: TGTGCCAGCAGTGTTGTCTCCGGGACAGAAAGCGAGCAGTACTTC. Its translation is CASSVVSGTESEQYF.

The CDR3 loop reads CSARVGVRSTDTQYF. As DNA, the CDR3 is TGCAGTGCTAGAGTCGGGGTCCGAAGCACAGATACGCAGTATTTT. The chain uses TRBV20-1 and TRBJ2-3; D possibly corresponds to TRBD2 (5 bases). The V end was cut by 1 base, the J end by 0 bases, with 11 bases between. Per the germline V gene, CDR1 is DFQATT and CDR2 is SNEGSKA (reference sequence). The CDR3 covers 15 residues.